The 17 T cell receptor beta chains below come from one sample, sequenced in a study of blood T cell repertoires in COVID-19. Here immunoSEQ multiplex PCR was the method, and the copy in TCRdb shows in-frame clones only, minus some. The table includes 100,000 to 150,000 clones, approximately 80% detected once. The sample taken for sequencing was peripheral blood. The origin of the receptors is a woman in her fifties or sixties with acute or convalescent COVID-19.

The chain is built from TRBV14 and TRBJ2-7, with 9 bases matching TRBD2. Germline V gives CDR1 SGHDN, CDR2 FVKESK. V trimming: 4 bases; J trimming: 5 bases; junction bases outside the gene matches: 9. The CDR3 is 15 amino acids. CDR3 protein: CASSLRRGGKNEQYF. CDR3 DNA sequence: TGTGCCAGCAGCCTTCGGCGGGGGGGTAAGAACGAGCAGTACTTC.

This clone was seen a few times. J is TRBJ2-5 and V is TRBV4-1; D is undetermined. Looked up from germline, CDR1 is MGHRA and CDR2 is YSYEKL. The CDR3 spans 17 residues. The V end was cut by 4 bases, the J end by 2 bases, with 20 bases between. CDR3 loop: CASSPLYFKERQETQYF. In DNA, the CDR3 is TGCGCCAGCAGCCCCTTATATTTTAAAGAGAGGCAAGAGACCCAGTACTTC.

The chain couples TRBV5-1 to TRBJ2-7; 9 bases match TRBD1. The length of the CDR3 is 14 residues. Germline CDR1 reads SGHRS; CDR2 reads YFSETQ. The J segment lost 0 bases and the V segment lost 3 bases, leaving 1 base of the junction unmatched. DNA of the CDR3: TGCGCCAGCAGCTCGACAGGGGGCTCCTACGAGCAGTACTTC. Its translation: CASSSTGGSYEQYF. Complete variable domain (other parts from reference TRBV5-1 and TRBJ2-7): KAGVTQTPRYLIKTRGQQVTLSCSPISGHRSVSWYQQTPGQGLQFLFEYFSETQRNKGNFPGRFSGRQFSNSRSEMNVSTLELGDSALYLCASSSTGGSYEQYFGPGTRLTVT.

The gene calls are TRBV5-1 and TRBJ1-2, with 7 bases that match TRBD1. After removal of 6 bases from V and 6 bases from J, the junction contained 11 bases not matched to a gene. The CDR3 sequence is 14 residues long. Germline V CDR1 and CDR2: SGHRS, YFSETQ. CDR3: CASTNDDRVDGYTF. The CDR3 DNA sequence: TGCGCCAGCACCAATGACGACAGGGTGGATGGCTACACCTTC.

In DNA, the CDR3 is TGTGCCAGCTCACCGTCGACAGTCCAAGAGACCCAGTACTTC. It is translated as CASSPSTVQETQYF. V usage is TRBV18 and J usage is TRBJ2-5; possible D gene TRBD1, 5 bases. The CDR3 is made up of 14 amino acids. V lost 3 bases to trimming and J lost 1 base, with 9 bases between them. Germline V lookup: CDR1 KGHSH, CDR2 LQKENI.

This sequence joins TRBV20-1 and TRBJ2-1; TRBD2 might be the D (5 bases). V gave up 3 bases and J gave up 2 bases, with 8 bases separating them. Per the germline V gene, CDR1 is DFQATT and CDR2 is SNEGSKA (reference sequence). The CDR3 sequence is 13 residues long. The DNA for the CDR3 is TGCAGTGCTAGTAGCGTCCCCTACAATGAGCAGTTCTTC. It yields the protein CSASSVPYNEQFF.

In this sample, this clone turned up once. V is TRBV29-1 and J is TRBJ2-3; TRBD2 is a possible D gene (6 bases). The CDR3 runs 13 residues. Germline CDR1 is SQVTM and CDR2 is ANQGSEA. Trimming shortened V by 7 bases and J by 6 bases, and 17 bases separated the two germline ends. Here the CDR3 reads CSGRTGAPDTQYF. The CDR3 coding sequence is TGCAGCGGAAGGACGGGAGCCCCCGATACGCAGTATTTT.

This clone was detected only a few times. This sequence joins TRBV28 and TRBJ2-7; D uncertain. This CDR3 comprises 13 residues. Germline loops: CDR1 MDHEN, CDR2 SYDVKM. V was clipped by 10 bases and J by 3 bases, with 16 bases between them. In DNA, the CDR3 is TGTGCCACCTTTCACAGTGCCCTCTACGAGCAGTACTTC. Its translation is CATFHSALYEQYF.

The chain is built from TRBV21-1 and TRBJ2-3; TRBD2, the table's D call, lacks a check against the DNA. TRBV21-1 is shown as a pseudogene. This CDR3 comprises 14 residues. The CDR3 here is CASSSGKWVDTQYF. The CDR3 nucleotides read TGTGCCAGCAGCAGCGGGAAATGGGTAGATACGCAGTATTTT.

The chain couples TRBV10-2 to TRBJ2-1; unclear D gene. V dropped 5 bases and J dropped 7 bases, with 6 bases sitting between them. Germline CDR1 and CDR2: WSHSY and SAAADI. The CDR3 runs to 11 residues. In DNA, the CDR3 is TGCGCCAGCAGTCCCCATAATGAGCAGTTCTTC. Protein sequence: CASSPHNEQFF.

The chain links TRBV23-1 to TRBJ1-6; 8 bases fit TRBD1. TRBV23-1 is sorted into the ORF group, with uncertain function. This CDR3 region has 18 residues. Losses at the gene ends were 2 bases for V and 6 bases for J; bases not matched to a gene: 12. The CDR3 is CASSQRVGQGVLNSPLHF. The DNA of the CDR3 is TGCGCCAGCAGTCAAAGGGTAGGACAGGGTGTTCTTAATTCACCCCTCCACTTT.

The V and J genes are TRBV14 and TRBJ1-2; the D is unclear. Germline V lookup: CDR1 SGHDN, CDR2 FVKESK. The CDR3 spans 20 residues. Trimming took off 0 bases at V and 6 bases at J, with 29 bases between the two ends. The CDR3 DNA follows: TGTGCCAGCAGCCAAGATTTTGTCGGTGTGATCGGGTCAGCTCCTCATGGCTACACCTTC. This sequence encodes CASSQDFVGVIGSAPHGYTF.

This rearrangement joins TRBV11-2 to TRBJ1-4; D is ambiguous. Germline V gives CDR1 SGHAT, CDR2 FQNNGV. The CDR3 sequence is 14 residues long. Trimming stripped 3 bases from V and 8 bases from J, with 13 bases between. CDR3 nucleotide sequence: TGTGCCAGCAGCTTTATAGCCCCTGAGGAAAAACTGTTTTTT. This encodes CASSFIAPEEKLFF.

J is TRBJ2-7 and V is TRBV7-9, with D hard to call. The CDR3 covers 12 residues. CDR1 is SEHNR and CDR2 is FQNEAQ in the germline V gene (reference sequence). V was shortened by 5 bases and J by 0 bases, with 5 bases between the two germline ends. CDR3 residues: CASSPSSYEQYF. CDR3 in DNA: TGTGCCAGCAGCCCTAGCTCCTACGAGCAGTACTTC. Supplemented by reference TRBV7-9 and TRBJ2-7, the full variable domain reads DTGVSQNPRHKITKRGQNVTFRCDPISEHNRLYWYRQTLGQGPEFLTYFQNEAQLEKSRLLSDRFSAERPKGSFSTLEIQRTEQGDSAMYLCASSPSSYEQYFGPGTRLTVT.

This chain connects TRBV24-1 to TRBJ1-3; 7 bases fit TRBD1. CDR3 length: 16 residues. Germline V gene data show CDR1 as KGHDR and CDR2 as SFDVKD. Trimming cost V 2 bases and J 2 bases; bases outside gene matches: 5. The CDR3 nucleotides read TGTGCCACCAGTGATTCGAGGACAGGTCCTGGAAACACCATATATTTT. Protein product: CATSDSRTGPGNTIYF.

The chain has TRBV12-3 or TRBV12-4 and TRBJ2-1; D may be TRBD1 (5 bases). V dropped 4 bases and J dropped 7 bases, with 8 bases sitting between them. CDR3 length: 12 amino acids. The CDR3 region has the DNA TGTGCCAGCAGTTCCAGGGTAAATGAGCAGTTCTTC. This encodes CASSSRVNEQFF.

V and J are TRBV7-8 and TRBJ2-7, with 7 bases fitting TRBD2. The V gene's germline CDR1 is SGHVS and CDR2 FQNEAQ. V was pared by 3 bases and J by 7 bases, with 12 bases of the junction left unmatched. This CDR3 is 15 amino acids long. CDR3 sequence reads: CASSFEAGRPREQYF. Here the CDR3 DNA reads TGTGCCAGCAGCTTCGAAGCGGGACGTCCGAGGGAGCAGTACTTC.